Many counts were recorded for the clone carrying this T cell receptor (beta chain). Amplified TCR beta CDR3 regions came from RNA transcripts. RT-PCR in the first round (using the HTBI primer set) targeted the TCR CDR3. Each CDR3 protein gets one entry after TCRdb re-called the multiplex PCR reads with MiXCR. The sample holds 380,000 or so distinct CDR3 sequences, about 14% seen once. The sample comes from a study of T cells in Graves' hyperthyroidism and ophthalmopathy. The sample was blood. The source is a woman in her 30s with Graves' hyperthyroidism.

As DNA, the CDR3 is TGTGCCAGCTGCGGAGTTCAGCCCCAGCATTTT. Its protein is CASCGVQPQHF. The chain recombines TRBV28 with TRBJ1-5; D ambiguous. The CDR3 runs to 11 residues. The germline V gene has CDR1 MDHEN and CDR2 SYDVKM. Between the trimmed V and J ends, which lost 8 bases and 6 bases, there was a span of 8 bases.